This T cell receptor beta chain comes out of a study of regulatory T cells in long-lasting Graves disease. Arm-PCR of CDR3 regions and iRepertoire HTBI primers were the basis on which TCR beta libraries were built. TCRdb re-analysed the multiplex PCR reads in MiXCR, keeping a single row per CDR3 protein. The data show a few hundred thousand distinct CDR3 sequences, 16% seen once. This clonotype was recorded many times. Time point defined: newly diagnosed GD, antithyroid drugs for less than 3 months. Researchers made the TCR library from RNA that was extracted from PBMCs. The V end was cut by 5 bases, the J end by 7 bases, with 11 bases between. This CDR3 contains 13 residues. CDR1 SEHNR and CDR2 FQNEAQ come from the germline V gene (reference sequence). These data are also associated with another study on T cells in Graves' hyperthyroidism and ophthalmopathy.

This receptor was taken from a woman aged 18-29 years with Graves disease. This chain links TRBV7-9 with TRBJ2-2; D gene unclear. The sequences come from peripheral blood mononuclear cells (PBMCs), collected at new diagnosis, from a patient treated with antithyroid drugs. CDR3 loop: CASSRTTLGELFF. The CDR3 region has the DNA TGTGCCAGCAGCCGCACGACCCTCGGGGAGCTGTTTTTT.